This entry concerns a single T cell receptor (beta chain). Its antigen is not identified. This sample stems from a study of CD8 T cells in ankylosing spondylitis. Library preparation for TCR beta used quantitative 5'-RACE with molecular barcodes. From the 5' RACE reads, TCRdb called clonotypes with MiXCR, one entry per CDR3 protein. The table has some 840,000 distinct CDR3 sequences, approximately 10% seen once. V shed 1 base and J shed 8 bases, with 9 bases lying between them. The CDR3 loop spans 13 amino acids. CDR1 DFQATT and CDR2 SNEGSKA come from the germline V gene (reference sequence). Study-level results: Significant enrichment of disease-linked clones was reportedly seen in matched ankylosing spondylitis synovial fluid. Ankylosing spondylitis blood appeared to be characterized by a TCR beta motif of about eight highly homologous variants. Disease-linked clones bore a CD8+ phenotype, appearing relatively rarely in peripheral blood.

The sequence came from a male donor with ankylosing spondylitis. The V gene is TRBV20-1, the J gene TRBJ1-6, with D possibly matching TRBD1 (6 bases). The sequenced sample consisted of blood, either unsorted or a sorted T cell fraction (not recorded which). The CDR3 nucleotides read TGCAGTGCTAGAGTACAGGGCGATTCACCCCTCCACTTT. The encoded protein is CSARVQGDSPLHF.